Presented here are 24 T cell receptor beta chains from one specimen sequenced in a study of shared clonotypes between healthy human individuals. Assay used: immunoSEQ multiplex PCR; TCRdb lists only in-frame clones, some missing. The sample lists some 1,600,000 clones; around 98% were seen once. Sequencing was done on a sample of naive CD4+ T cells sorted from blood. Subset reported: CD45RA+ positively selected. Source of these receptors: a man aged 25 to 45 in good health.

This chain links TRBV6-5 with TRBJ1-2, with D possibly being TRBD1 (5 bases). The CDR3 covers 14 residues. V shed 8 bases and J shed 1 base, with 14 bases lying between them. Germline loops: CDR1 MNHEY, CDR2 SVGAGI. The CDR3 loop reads CASARQWNNYGYTF. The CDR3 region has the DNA TGTGCCAGCGCAAGACAGTGGAATAACTATGGCTACACCTTC.

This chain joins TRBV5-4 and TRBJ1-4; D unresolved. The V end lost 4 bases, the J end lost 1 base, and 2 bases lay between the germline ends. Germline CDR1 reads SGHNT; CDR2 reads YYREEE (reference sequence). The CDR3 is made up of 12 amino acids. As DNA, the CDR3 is TGTGCCAGCAGCCGAACTAATGAAAAACTGTTTTTT. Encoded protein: CASSRTNEKLFF. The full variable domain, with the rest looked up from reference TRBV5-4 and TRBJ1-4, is ETGVTQSPTHLIKTRGQQVTLRCSSQSGHNTVSWYQQALGQGPQFIFQYYREEENGRGNFPPRFSGLQFPNYSSELNVNALELDDSALYLCASSRTNEKLFFGSGTQLSVL.

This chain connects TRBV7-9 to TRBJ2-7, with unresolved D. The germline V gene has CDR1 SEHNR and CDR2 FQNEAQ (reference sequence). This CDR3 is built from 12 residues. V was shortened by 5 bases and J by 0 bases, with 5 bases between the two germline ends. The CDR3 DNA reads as TGTGCCAGCAGCAAGAGCTCCTACGAGCAGTACTTC. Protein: CASSKSSYEQYF.

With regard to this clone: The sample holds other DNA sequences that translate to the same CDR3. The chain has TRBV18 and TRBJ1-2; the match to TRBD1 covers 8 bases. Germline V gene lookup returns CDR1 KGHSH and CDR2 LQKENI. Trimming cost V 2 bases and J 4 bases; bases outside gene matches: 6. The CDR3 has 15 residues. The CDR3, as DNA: TGTGCCAGCTCACCAACGACAGGGGTGTCCTATGGCTACACCTTC. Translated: CASSPTTGVSYGYTF.

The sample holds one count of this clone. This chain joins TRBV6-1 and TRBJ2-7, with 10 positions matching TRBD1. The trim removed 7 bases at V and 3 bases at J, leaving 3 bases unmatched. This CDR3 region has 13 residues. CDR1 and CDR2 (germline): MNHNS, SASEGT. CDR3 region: CASKTGGGYEQYF. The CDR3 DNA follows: TGTGCCAGCAAGACAGGGGGCGGCTACGAGCAGTACTTC.

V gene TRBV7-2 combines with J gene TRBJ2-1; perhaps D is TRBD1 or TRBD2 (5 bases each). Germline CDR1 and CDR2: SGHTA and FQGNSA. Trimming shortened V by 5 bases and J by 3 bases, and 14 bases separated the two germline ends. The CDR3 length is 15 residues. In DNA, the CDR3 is TGTGCCAGCAGCCCGGGGACCGGACTCTACAATGAGCAGTTCTTC. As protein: CASSPGTGLYNEQFF.

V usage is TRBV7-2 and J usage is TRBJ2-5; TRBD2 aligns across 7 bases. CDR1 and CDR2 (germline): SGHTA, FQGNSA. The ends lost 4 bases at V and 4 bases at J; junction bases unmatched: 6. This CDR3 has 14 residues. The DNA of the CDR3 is TGTGCCAGCAGCTCCGCATGGGGGGGAGAGACCCAGTACTTC. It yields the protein CASSSAWGGETQYF.

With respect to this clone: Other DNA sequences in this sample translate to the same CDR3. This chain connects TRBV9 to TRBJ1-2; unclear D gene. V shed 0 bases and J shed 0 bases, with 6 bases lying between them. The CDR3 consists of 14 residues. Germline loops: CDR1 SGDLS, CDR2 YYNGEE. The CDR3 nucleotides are TGTGCCAGCAGCGTAGTCGGGACTAACTATGGCTACACCTTC. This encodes CASSVVGTNYGYTF.

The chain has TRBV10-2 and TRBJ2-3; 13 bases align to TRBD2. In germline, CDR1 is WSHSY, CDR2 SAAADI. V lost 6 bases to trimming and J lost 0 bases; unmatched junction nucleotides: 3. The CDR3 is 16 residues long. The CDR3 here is CASRRTSGGSTDTQYF. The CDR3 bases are TGCGCCAGCAGACGGACTAGCGGGGGTAGCACAGATACGCAGTATTTT.

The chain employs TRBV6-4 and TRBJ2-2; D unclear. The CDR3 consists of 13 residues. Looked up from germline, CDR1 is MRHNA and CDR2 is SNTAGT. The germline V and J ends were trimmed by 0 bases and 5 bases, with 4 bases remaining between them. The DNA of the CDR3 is TGTGCCAGCAGTGACTCCCCTACCGGGGAGCTGTTTTTT. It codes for CASSDSPTGELFF.

CDR3 coding DNA: TGTGCCAGCAGCGTAAGGCAGGGAGGATACAATGAGCAGTTCTTC. Its protein is CASSVRQGGYNEQFF. The J gene is TRBJ2-1, the V gene TRBV9; tentative D call: TRBD2 (6 bases). Trimming cost V 1 base and J 4 bases, with 12 bases left between them. This CDR3 is built from 15 residues. CDR1 and CDR2 from the germline V gene are SGDLS and YYNGEE. Supplemented by reference TRBV9 and TRBJ2-1, the full variable domain reads DSGVTQTPKHLITATGQRVTLRCSPRSGDLSVYWYQQSLDQGLQFLIQYYNGEERAKGNILERFSAQQFPDLHSELNLSSLELGDSALYFCASSVRQGGYNEQFFGPGTRLTVL.

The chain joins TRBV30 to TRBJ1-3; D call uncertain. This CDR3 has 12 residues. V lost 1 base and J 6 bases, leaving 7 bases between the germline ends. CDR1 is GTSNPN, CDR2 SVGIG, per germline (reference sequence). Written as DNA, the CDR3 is TGTGCCTGGAGTGGGACGAAAAACACCATATATTTT. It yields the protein CAWSGTKNTIYF.

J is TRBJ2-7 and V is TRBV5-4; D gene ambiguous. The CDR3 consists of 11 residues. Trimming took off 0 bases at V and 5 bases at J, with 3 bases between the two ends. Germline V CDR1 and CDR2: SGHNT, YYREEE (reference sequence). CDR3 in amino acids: CASSLGDEQYF. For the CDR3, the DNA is TGTGCCAGCAGCTTGGGTGACGAGCAGTACTTC.

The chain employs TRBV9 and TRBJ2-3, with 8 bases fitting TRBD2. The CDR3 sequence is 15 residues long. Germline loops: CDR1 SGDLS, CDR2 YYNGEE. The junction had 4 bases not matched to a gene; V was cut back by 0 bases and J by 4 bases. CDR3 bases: TGTGCCAGCAGCGTAGCCAGCGGGGGCCCAGATACGCAGTATTTT. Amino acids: CASSVASGGPDTQYF.

In nucleotides, the CDR3 is TGCAGCGTCTGGGACAGGTCCTACGAGCAGTACTTC. It specifies CSVWDRSYEQYF. The chain recombines TRBV29-1 with TRBJ2-7; 8 nucleotides align to TRBD1. In germline, CDR1 is SQVTM, CDR2 ANQGSEA. The junction had 2 bases not matched to a gene; V was cut back by 6 bases and J by 1 base. The CDR3 runs 12 residues.

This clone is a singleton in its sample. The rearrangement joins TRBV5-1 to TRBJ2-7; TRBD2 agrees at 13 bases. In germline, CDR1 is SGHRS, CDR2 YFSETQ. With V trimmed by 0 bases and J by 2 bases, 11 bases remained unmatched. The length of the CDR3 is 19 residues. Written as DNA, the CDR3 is TGCGCCAGCAGCTTGGCCCCGACTAGCGGGAGGAGTGGAACCTACGAGCAGTACTTC. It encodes CASSLAPTSGRSGTYEQYF.

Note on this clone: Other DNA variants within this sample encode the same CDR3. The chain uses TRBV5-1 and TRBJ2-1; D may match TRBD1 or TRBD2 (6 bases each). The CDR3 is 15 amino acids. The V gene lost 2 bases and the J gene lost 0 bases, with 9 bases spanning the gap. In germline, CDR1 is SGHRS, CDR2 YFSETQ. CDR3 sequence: CASSLGGISYNEQFF. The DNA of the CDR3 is TGCGCCAGCAGCTTAGGGGGGATCTCCTACAATGAGCAGTTCTTC.

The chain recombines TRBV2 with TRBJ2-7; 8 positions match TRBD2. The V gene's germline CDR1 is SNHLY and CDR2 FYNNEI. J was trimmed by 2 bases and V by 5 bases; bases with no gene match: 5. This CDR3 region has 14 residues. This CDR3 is CASSPRTSTYEQYF. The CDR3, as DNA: TGTGCCAGCAGTCCCCGGACTAGCACCTACGAGCAGTACTTC.

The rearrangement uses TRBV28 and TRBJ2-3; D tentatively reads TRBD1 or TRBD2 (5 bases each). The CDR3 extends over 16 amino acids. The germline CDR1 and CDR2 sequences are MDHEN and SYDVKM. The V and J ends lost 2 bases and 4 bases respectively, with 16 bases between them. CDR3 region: CASSLMRGKGSDTQYF. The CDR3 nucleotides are TGTGCCAGCAGTTTAATGAGGGGTAAGGGGTCAGATACGCAGTATTTT.

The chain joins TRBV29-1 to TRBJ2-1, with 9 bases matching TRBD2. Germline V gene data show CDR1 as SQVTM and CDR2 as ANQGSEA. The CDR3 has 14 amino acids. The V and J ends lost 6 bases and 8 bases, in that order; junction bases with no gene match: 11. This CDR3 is CSVTGVAGVDEQFF. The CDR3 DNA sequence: TGCAGCGTGACTGGGGTAGCGGGAGTGGATGAGCAGTTCTTC.

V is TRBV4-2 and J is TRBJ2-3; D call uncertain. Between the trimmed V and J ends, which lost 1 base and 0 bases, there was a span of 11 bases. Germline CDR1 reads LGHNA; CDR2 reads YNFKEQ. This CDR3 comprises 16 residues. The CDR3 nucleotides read TGTGCCAGCAGCCAAGTGTCTCTAGGAAGCACAGATACGCAGTATTTT. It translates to CASSQVSLGSTDTQYF.

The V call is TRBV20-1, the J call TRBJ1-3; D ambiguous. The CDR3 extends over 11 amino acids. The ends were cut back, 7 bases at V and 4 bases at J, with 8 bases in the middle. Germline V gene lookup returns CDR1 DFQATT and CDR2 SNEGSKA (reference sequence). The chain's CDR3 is CSGIVGNTIYF. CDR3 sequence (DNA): TGCAGTGGAATAGTGGGAAACACCATATATTTT.

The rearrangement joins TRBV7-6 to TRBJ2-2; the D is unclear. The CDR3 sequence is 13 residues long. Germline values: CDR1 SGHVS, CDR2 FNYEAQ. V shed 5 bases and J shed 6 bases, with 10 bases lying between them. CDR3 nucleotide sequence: TGTGCCAGCAGCATAAAGACGGCCGGGGAGCTGTTTTTT. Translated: CASSIKTAGELFF.

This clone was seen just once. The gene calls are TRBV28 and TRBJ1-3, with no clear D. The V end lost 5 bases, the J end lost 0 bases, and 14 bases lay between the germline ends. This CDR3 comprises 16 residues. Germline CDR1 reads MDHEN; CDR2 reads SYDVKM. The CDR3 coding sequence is TGTGCCAGCAGTCTGGACGTAGCCGCCTCTGGAAACACCATATATTTT. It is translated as CASSLDVAASGNTIYF.